This TCR beta chain derives from a study of patients and donors after allogeneic stem cell transplantation. V lost 4 bases, J lost 7 bases, and 19 bases lay in between. This CDR3 comprises 16 residues. This clonotype came up many times. TCRdb recomputed calls from the RT-PCR reads with MiXCR, one row per CDR3 protein. Among fewer than 95,000 distinct CDR3 sequences, 5% were seen once, and the ten largest hold around 2.6%. The rearrangement links TRBV12-3 or TRBV12-4 to TRBJ1-4; possibly TRBD1 for D (6 bases). Material: blood, either unsorted or a sorted T cell fraction (not recorded which). The clonotype was recovered from a human donor who was either an allogeneic HSCT recipient or a stem cell or donor lymphocyte infusion donor (not recorded which). It is not recorded whose cells these are; they may come from a transplant donor. For the CDR3, the DNA is TGTGCCAGCAGTTCATCAAGACAGGTCAACACTGAAAAACTGTTTTTT. Its translation: CASSSSRQVNTEKLFF.